This passage covers 20 T cell receptor beta chains from one sample sequenced in a study of cytomegalovirus exposure and HLA in healthy donors listed by TCRdb under 2017. Libraries were built with the immunoSEQ multiplex PCR assay. The multiplex PCR relied on a mix of 60 forward primers for TCR Vbeta segments and 13 reverse primers for TCR Jbeta segments. Drawn from immuneACCESS, this table holds only the in-frame rearrangements with V and J called that TCRdb kept. Clones are partly lost; checked studies trace under half to an unresolved V gene and leave the rest unexplained. The sample table shows more than 90,000 clones, and approximately 75% are seen once. Approximately 2.1% of the sample rests with the top ten. Material for sequencing was PBMCs. These receptors originate from a woman aged 35 to 49 in good health and CMV-seronegative.

V and J are TRBV1 and TRBJ1-2; the D call of TRBD1 is as the table states it, not checked on the DNA. TRBV1 corresponds to a pseudogene. The CDR3 has 17 amino acids. DNA for the CDR3: TGCACCAGCAGCCAAGGGGGACAGACGAGAGAGGTCTATGGCTACACCTTC. It specifies CTSSQGGQTREVYGYTF.

The V gene is TRBV5-1, the J gene TRBJ2-1; 13 nucleotides line up with TRBD2. Germline CDR1 and CDR2: SGHRS and YFSETQ. The ends lost 8 bases at V and 6 bases at J; junction bases unmatched: 8. The CDR3 covers 15 residues. CDR3 protein: CASNRGLAGRNEQFF. CDR3 coding DNA: TGCGCCAGTAACAGGGGACTAGCGGGACGCAATGAGCAGTTCTTC.

In its sample, this clone was seen once. This sequence joins TRBV11-2 and TRBJ1-2; D not resolved. CDR3 length: 14 residues. CDR1 is SGHAT and CDR2 is FQNNGV in the germline V gene. With 1 base removed from V and 4 bases from J, the gap between germline ends came to 10 bases. CDR3 loop: CASSLGGYGYGYTF. CDR3 nucleotide sequence: TGTGCCAGCAGCTTAGGAGGGTATGGCTATGGCTACACCTTC.

V and J are TRBV6-4 and TRBJ2-3; TRBD2 aligns across 13 bases. The length of the CDR3 is 15 residues. V was pared by 5 bases and J by 4 bases, with 3 bases of the junction left unmatched. The germline CDR1 and CDR2 sequences are MRHNA and SNTAGT. Written as DNA, the CDR3 is TGTGCCAGCAGTCGGACTAGCGGGAGCGCAGATACGCAGTATTTT. It translates to CASSRTSGSADTQYF.

The genes are TRBV29-1 and TRBJ2-1; D is uncertain. CDR3 length: 10 amino acids. V was clipped by 4 bases and J by 7 bases, with 5 bases between them. Germline V CDR1 and CDR2: SQVTM, ANQGSEA. The CDR3 region has the DNA TGCAGCGTTGTGAGGAATGAGCAGTTCTTC. Translating it yields CSVVRNEQFF.

This clone occurred a few times. The genes are TRBV21-1 and TRBJ2-4; TRBD1 is the table's D call and was not checked against the DNA. TRBV21-1 constitutes a pseudogene. The CDR3 is 16 residues long. The CDR3 protein is CASSTPGPPRKNIQYF. The CDR3 nucleotides are TGTGCCAGCAGCACCCCAGGGCCTCCCAGGAAAAACATTCAGTACTTC.

The chain links TRBV6-6 to TRBJ1-4, with D possibly TRBD1 on 6 matching bases. The germline V gene has CDR1 MNHNY and CDR2 SVGAGI (reference sequence). The ends were cut back, 2 bases at V and 7 bases at J, with 14 bases in the middle. This CDR3 spans 15 amino acids. The CDR3 DNA is TGTGCCAGCAGTTACCTCTTGGGGGCTGGTGAAAAACTGTTTTTT. The encoded protein is CASSYLLGAGEKLFF.

Points on this clone: Compared with germline, one end of the junction differs, possibly owing to a read error. The chain has TRBV7-9 and TRBJ2-7, with 15 bases aligning to TRBD2. Germline V gene lookup returns CDR1 SEHNR and CDR2 FQNEAQ (reference sequence). This CDR3 spans 14 amino acids. Here the CDR3 reads CSSRSGTSGREQYF. Here the CDR3 DNA reads TGTTCCAGCAGATCCGGGACTAGCGGGAGGGAGCAGTACTTC.

This rearrangement joins TRBV11-2 to TRBJ2-7; D remains ambiguous. V was shortened by 1 base and J by 3 bases, with 13 bases between the two germline ends. Germline CDR1 SGHAT, CDR2 FQNNGV. The CDR3 length is 15 residues. As DNA, the CDR3 is TGTGCCAGCAGCTTAGGGGTGGGCCATGACTACGAGCAGTACTTC. Its protein product is CASSLGVGHDYEQYF.

The CDR3 protein is CASEGAGETQYF. The CDR3 nucleotides are TGTGCCAGCGAGGGGGCCGGGGAGACCCAGTACTTC. The chain uses TRBV11-2 and TRBJ2-5; 7 positions match TRBD1. The germline gives CDR1 SGHAT, CDR2 FQNNGV. This CDR3 contains 12 residues. With 8 bases clipped from V and 5 bases from J, the junction kept 5 bases outside the gene matches.

This sequence joins TRBV20-1 and TRBJ2-5; TRBD1 is a possible D gene (5 bases). Germline V gene sequence: CDR1 DFQATT, CDR2 SNEGSKA (reference sequence). The CDR3 loop spans 11 amino acids. Trimming removed 0 bases from V and 8 bases from J, with 7 bases in between. Here the CDR3 DNA reads TGCAGTGCTAGAGATTGGACAACCCAGTACTTC. Its translation is CSARDWTTQYF.

CDR3 sequence reads: CASSQEGQIFYEQYF. Here the CDR3 DNA reads TGCGCCAGCAGCCAAGAAGGACAGATTTTCTACGAGCAGTACTTC. The rearrangement links TRBV4-1 to TRBJ2-7; possible D gene TRBD1, 6 bases. The V gene lost 0 bases and the J gene lost 3 bases, with 12 bases spanning the gap. The CDR3 runs to 15 residues. Germline V gene data show CDR1 as MGHRA and CDR2 as YSYEKL.

J is TRBJ2-3 and V is TRBV7-2; 14 bases map to TRBD2. From germline, CDR1 is SGHTA and CDR2 FQGNSA. This CDR3 is built from 17 residues. With 7 bases clipped from V and 0 bases from J, the junction kept 6 bases outside the gene matches. CDR3 sequence (DNA): TGTGCCAGCACCAGGACTAGCGGGGGGCCTAGCACAGATACGCAGTATTTT. It yields the protein CASTRTSGGPSTDTQYF.

V usage is TRBV19 and J usage is TRBJ1-4; D not resolved. Germline V lookup: CDR1 LNHDA, CDR2 SQIVND (reference sequence). This CDR3 region has 12 residues. V lost 8 bases and J lost 5, with 9 bases in between. CDR3 amino acids: CASSAVNEKLFF. The CDR3 DNA reads as TGTGCCAGTTCCGCGGTGAATGAAAAACTGTTTTTT. Together with reference TRBV19 and TRBJ1-4, the CDR3 gives the full variable domain: DGGITQSPKYLFRKEGQNVTLSCEQNLNHDAMYWYRQDPGQGLRLIYYSQIVNDFQKGDIAEGYSVSREKKESFPLTVTSAQKNPTAFYLCASSAVNEKLFFGSGTQLSVL.

This clone was detected a few times. The rearrangement uses TRBV28 and TRBJ2-3, with a tentative D call TRBD1 (6 bases). Germline-derived CDR1 and CDR2 are MDHEN and SYDVKM. V was shortened by 3 bases and J by 2 bases, with 12 bases between the two germline ends. The CDR3 consists of 15 residues. The CDR3 here is CASSLPRGNTDTQYF. The DNA of the CDR3 is TGTGCCAGCAGTTTGCCCAGGGGAAACACAGATACGCAGTATTTT.

This chain connects TRBV9 to TRBJ2-5; TRBD1 agrees at 10 bases. Germline V gene sequence: CDR1 SGDLS, CDR2 YYNGEE. Unmatched junction bases numbered 1, after V lost 2 bases and J lost 3 bases. The CDR3 runs 14 residues. CDR3 coding DNA: TGTGCCAGCAGCGTGACAGGGGGCAAAGAGACCCAGTACTTC. This encodes CASSVTGGKETQYF. Based on the CDR3 plus reference TRBV9 and TRBJ2-5, the full variable domain is DSGVTQTPKHLITATGQRVTLRCSPRSGDLSVYWYQQSLDQGLQFLIQYYNGEERAKGNILERFSAQQFPDLHSELNLSSLELGDSALYFCASSVTGGKETQYFGPGTRLLVL.

The table lists this clone with a few counts. V gene TRBV4-1 combines with J gene TRBJ2-3; TRBD1 matches at 10 bases. The germline V gene has CDR1 MGHRA and CDR2 YSYEKL. V lost 4 bases and J lost 5; bases outside the gene matches: 9. CDR3 size: 16 residues. The CDR3 coding sequence is TGCGCCAGCAGCCTAGGGGACAGGGGTTTTATAGATACGCAGTATTTT. It yields the protein CASSLGDRGFIDTQYF.

This clone was counted a few times. This chain joins TRBV11-2 and TRBJ2-3, with 10 bases that match TRBD2. In germline, CDR1 is SGHAT, CDR2 FQNNGV. CDR3 length: 17 amino acids. V trimming: 5 bases; J trimming: 2 bases; junction bases outside the gene matches: 10. This CDR3 reads CASSVSGLAVHTDTQYF. The CDR3 bases are TGTGCCAGCAGCGTAAGCGGACTAGCGGTTCACACAGATACGCAGTATTTT.

The chain combines TRBV19 with TRBJ2-1; TRBD2 matches 11 bases. This CDR3 region has 15 residues. Germline values: CDR1 LNHDA, CDR2 SQIVND (reference sequence). The ends lost 4 bases at V and 8 bases at J; junction bases unmatched: 7. CDR3 bases: TGTGCCAGTAGTAGTCTAGCGGGGGGAGGGGATGAGCAGTTCTTC. As protein: CASSSLAGGGDEQFF.

In its sample, this clone was seen a few times. The chain is built from TRBV28 and TRBJ1-6; D remains ambiguous. Looked up from germline, CDR1 is MDHEN and CDR2 is SYDVKM. V lost 0 bases and J 9 bases, leaving 15 bases between the germline ends. The CDR3 has 16 residues. Here the CDR3 reads CASSLWPDRGISPLHF. CDR3 sequence (DNA): TGTGCCAGCAGTTTATGGCCTGATAGAGGTATTTCACCCCTCCACTTT.